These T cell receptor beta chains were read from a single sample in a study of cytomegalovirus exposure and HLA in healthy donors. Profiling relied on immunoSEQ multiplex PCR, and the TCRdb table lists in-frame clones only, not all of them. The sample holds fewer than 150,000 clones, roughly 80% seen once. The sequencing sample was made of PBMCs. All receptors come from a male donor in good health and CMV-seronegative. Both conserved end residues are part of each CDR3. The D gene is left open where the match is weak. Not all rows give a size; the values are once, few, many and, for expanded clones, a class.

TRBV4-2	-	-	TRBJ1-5	CASSQDSSDNQPQHF	TGTGCCAGCAGCCAAGATAGCAGCGACAATCAGCCCCAGCATTTT
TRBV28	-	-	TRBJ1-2	CASSLKGGYYGYTF	TGTGCCAGCAGTTTAAAGGGGGGGTACTATGGCTACACCTTC
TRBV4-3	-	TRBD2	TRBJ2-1	CASSQDRRGLAGYGEQFF	TGCGCCAGCAGCCAAGACCGTCGAGGACTAGCGGGGTATGGTGAGCAGTTCTTC
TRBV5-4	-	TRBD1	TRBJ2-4	CASSRDRAKNIQYF	TGTGCCAGCAGTCGGGACAGGGCCAAAAACATTCAGTACTTC
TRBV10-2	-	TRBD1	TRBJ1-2	CASSESWTGGAGGYTF	TGCGCCAGCAGTGAGTCATGGACAGGGGGCGCGGGTGGCTACACCTTC
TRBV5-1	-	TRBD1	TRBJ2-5	CASSTGTGQETQYF	TGCGCCAGCAGCACAGGGACAGGCCAAGAGACCCAGTACTTC
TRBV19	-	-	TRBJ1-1	CASSRGRSAFF	TGTGCCAGTAGCAGGGGCCGGTCAGCTTTCTTT
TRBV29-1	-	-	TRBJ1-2	CSVRIRDFGYTF	TGCAGCGTTCGTATCAGGGACTTTGGCTACACCTTC
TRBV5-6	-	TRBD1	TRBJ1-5	CASSLQGAFNQPQHF	TGTGCCAGCAGCTTGCAGGGGGCCTTCAATCAGCCCCAGCATTTT
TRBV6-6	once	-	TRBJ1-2	CASSLGSGNGGYTF	TGTGCCAGCAGTTTAGGCAGCGGAAACGGTGGCTACACCTTC
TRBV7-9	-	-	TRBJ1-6	CSSSPEGGAGSPLHF	TGTTCCAGCAGCCCCGAGGGGGGGGCTGGCTCACCCCTCCACTTT
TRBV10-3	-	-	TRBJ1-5	CAISESTGEAGQPQHF	TGTGCCATCAGTGAGTCGACCGGGGAGGCAGGTCAGCCCCAGCATTTT
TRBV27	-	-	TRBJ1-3	CASSSGYGNTIYF	TGTGCCAGCAGTTCAGGGTACGGAAACACCATATATTTT
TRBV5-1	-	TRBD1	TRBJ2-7	CASSSEGDRDVQYF	TGCGCCAGCAGTTCCGAGGGGGACAGGGACGTTCAGTACTTC
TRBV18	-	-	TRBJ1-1	CASSPWVGRGNTEAFF	TGTGCCAGCTCACCATGGGTTGGCAGGGGAAACACTGAAGCTTTCTTT
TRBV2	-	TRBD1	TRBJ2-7	CASSLNRGSYEQYF	TGTGCCAGCAGTCTGAACAGGGGAAGCTACGAGCAGTACTTC
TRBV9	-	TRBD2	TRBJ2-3	CASSVGASGGAFSTDTQYF	TGTGCCAGCAGCGTAGGAGCTAGCGGGGGGGCGTTTAGCACAGATACGCAGTATTTT